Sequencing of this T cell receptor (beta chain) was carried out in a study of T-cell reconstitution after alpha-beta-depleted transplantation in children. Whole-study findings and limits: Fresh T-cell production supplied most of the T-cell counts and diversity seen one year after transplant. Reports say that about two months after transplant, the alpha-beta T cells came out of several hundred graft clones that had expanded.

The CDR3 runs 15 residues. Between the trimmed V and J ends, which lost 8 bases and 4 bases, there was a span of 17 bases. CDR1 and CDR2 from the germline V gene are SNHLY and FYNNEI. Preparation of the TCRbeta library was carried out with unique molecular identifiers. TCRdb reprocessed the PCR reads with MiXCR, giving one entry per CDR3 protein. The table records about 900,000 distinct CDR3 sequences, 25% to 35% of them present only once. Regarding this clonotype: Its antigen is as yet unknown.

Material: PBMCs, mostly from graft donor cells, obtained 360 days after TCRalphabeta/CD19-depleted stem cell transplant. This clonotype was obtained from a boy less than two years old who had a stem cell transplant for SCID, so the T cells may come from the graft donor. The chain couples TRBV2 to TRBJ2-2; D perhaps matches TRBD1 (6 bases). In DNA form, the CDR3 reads TGTGCCAGCGGGGGCAATATAGTAGCCACCGGGGAGCTGTTTTTT. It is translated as CASGGNIVATGELFF.